The T cell receptor (beta chain) described here comes from a study of cytomegalovirus exposure and HLA in healthy donors. V lost 1 base to trimming and J lost 3 bases, with 6 bases between them. The CDR3 has 13 residues. The V gene's germline CDR1 is SGHTA and CDR2 FQGNSA. PCR involved 60 Vbeta and 13 Jbeta primers. Only in-frame clones appear in the TCRdb table, and some are missing; sequencing was by immunoSEQ multiplex PCR. The sample lists 35,000 to 50,000 clones, approximately 75% occurring once. The sample was PBMCs. This clonotype originated in a middle-aged man in good health and CMV-seronegative. The chain links TRBV7-2 to TRBJ1-2; perhaps TRBD1 as D (6 bases). CDR3 in amino acids: CASSLGTDYGYTF. The CDR3, as DNA: TGTGCCAGCAGCTTAGGGACAGACTATGGCTACACCTTC.